Listed below are T cell receptor beta chains from one sample, sequenced in a study of blood T cell repertoires in COVID-19. Some clones are missing from TCRdb's copy, which holds only in-frame ones; the method was immunoSEQ multiplex PCR. The table lists under 450,000 clones, more than 75% of them singletons. The sample consisted of peripheral blood. These receptors were collected from a human donor with acute or convalescent COVID-19. The donor label of this sample is uncertain. Each CDR3 is given with its conserved first and last residue.

>TRBJ2-2|TRBV7-8|17
CASSLTRQGSFSGELFF
>TRBJ2-1|TRBV12-5|18
CASGLSGLAGGPFNEQFF
>TRBJ2-3|TRBV28|12
CASSGFTDTQYF
>TRBJ2-7|TRBV2|15
CASSEMSVGTYEQYF
>TRBJ1-2|TRBV7-2|12
CASSFDRTDYTF
>TRBJ1-2|TRBV6-5|15
CASSWGDGGIYGYTF
>TRBJ1-5|TRBV6-5|14
CASSRTTWNQPQHF
>TRBJ1-6|TRBV5-1|12
CASSPDWGALHF
>TRBJ1-2|TRBV19|13
CASSAAWNYGYTF
>TRBJ2-7|TRBV5-6|16
CASSLWFGDRSYEQYF
>TRBJ2-1|TRBV7-2|14
CASSLAGVSNEQFF
>TRBJ2-5|TRBV18|15
CASSRGLAGEETQYF
>TRBJ2-1|TRBV20-1|13
CSASRAGYNEQFF
>TRBJ1-4|TRBV9|16
CASTVDHRAEGEKLFF
>TRBJ1-5|TRBV28|15
CASGGGTGRNQPQHF
>TRBJ2-1|TRBV24-1|16
CATSDLGRGTYNEQFF